The entry that follows covers one TCR beta chain sequence. Random hexamers primed reverse transcription of 0.5 to 1 ug RNA. By means of immunoSEQ multiplex PCR, TCR beta CDR3 spanning 54 Vbeta and 13 Jbeta underwent amplification. One entry per CDR3 protein results from TCRdb running MiXCR on the immunoSEQ multiplex PCR reads. The sample carries 400,000 to 550,000 distinct CDR3 sequences, about 85% recorded once. The data are from a study of CD8 T cells in Susac syndrome. The CDR3 runs 18 residues. The V gene lost 0 bases and the J gene lost 7 bases, with 24 bases spanning the gap. Looked up from germline, CDR1 is DFQATT and CDR2 is SNEGSKA (reference sequence).

V is TRBV20-1 and J is TRBJ1-4, with a possible D match to TRBD1 (6 bases). This TCR derives from a human donor with multiple sclerosis. The sequencing sample was made of CD8+ T cells from PBMCs. As DNA, the CDR3 is TGCAGTGCTAGAGATTCGGCAGGGACAACACAATGGGGTGAAAAACTGTTTTTT. Its translation is CSARDSAGTTQWGEKLFF.